This TCR beta chain was captured by sequencing in a study of early T cells in non-severe SARS-CoV-2 infection. TCRdb re-called the 5' RACE reads through MiXCR, storing one row per CDR3 protein. The sample shows approximately 80,000 distinct CDR3 sequences, about 12% of them seen only once. This clonotype came up many times. Unmatched junction bases numbered 7, after V lost 4 bases and J lost 6 bases. This CDR3 region has 14 residues. Germline V gene sequence: CDR1 SGHRS, CDR2 YFSETQ. The specimen sequenced was whole blood. The receptor was isolated from an adult who was a healthcare worker with PCR-confirmed SARS-CoV-2 infection or an uninfected control (not recorded which). The rearrangement joins TRBV5-1 to TRBJ1-2, with 9 bases lining up with TRBD1. This CDR3 is CASSAQQGADGYTF. The CDR3 DNA is TGCGCCAGCAGCGCCCAACAGGGGGCGGATGGCTACACCTTC. The full variable domain, in which reference TRBV5-1 and TRBJ1-2 provide the parts outside the CDR3, is KAGVTQTPRYLIKTRGQQVTLSCSPISGHRSVSWYQQTPGQGLQFLFEYFSETQRNKGNFPGRFSGRQFSNSRSEMNVSTLELGDSALYLCASSAQQGADGYTFGSGTRLTVV.